A single sample is the source of the 3 T cell receptor beta chains below, sequenced in a study of CD8+ T cells in alopecia areata. Isolated RNA was reverse transcribed into cDNA used as the sequencing template. Generated by immunoSEQ multiplex PCR, the TCRdb table keeps only in-frame clones and is missing some. The sample holds 100,000 to 150,000 clones, less than 50% seen once. Sequenced sample: NKG2D-low CD8+ T cells sorted from blood. The receptors stem from a human donor with alopecia areata.

The chain uses TRBV5-1 and TRBJ2-5; 7 bases agree with TRBD1. The germline V gene encodes CDR1 SGHRS and CDR2 YFSETQ. This CDR3 comprises 14 residues. V lost 0 bases and J lost 1; bases outside the gene matches: 0. Here the CDR3 reads CASSLEGAQETQYF. CDR3 bases: TGCGCCAGCAGCTTGGAGGGGGCCCAAGAGACCCAGTACTTC.

The rearrangement links TRBV5-6 to TRBJ1-3; D possibly corresponds to TRBD1 (5 bases). CDR3 length: 15 amino acids. V lost 4 bases, J lost 4 bases, and 15 bases lay in between. Germline CDR1 and CDR2: SGHDT and YYEEEE. CDR3 in amino acids: CASSPMSGPGNTIYF. Here the CDR3 DNA reads TGTGCCAGCAGCCCGATGTCAGGGCCCGGAAACACCATATATTTT.

This clone appeared a single time. The rearrangement uses TRBV29-1 and TRBJ1-1; D is undetermined. V lost 5 bases and J 3 bases, leaving 7 bases between the germline ends. There are 11 residues in the CDR3. Germline V gene lookup returns CDR1 SQVTM and CDR2 ANQGSEA. Here the CDR3 reads CSVFVHTEAFF. The CDR3 DNA is TGCAGCGTTTTCGTTCACACTGAAGCTTTCTTT.